Shown below are 5 T cell receptor beta chains from a single sample sequenced in a study of T cells in Graves' hyperthyroidism and ophthalmopathy. The TCR beta CDR3 regions underwent amplification using RNA transcripts as the source. In the first-round RT-PCR of the TCR CDR3, the HTBI primer set was used. TCRdb passed the multiplex PCR reads through MiXCR, listing each CDR3 protein once. The profile shows around 200,000 distinct CDR3 sequences, about a sixth of them singletons. Sequenced: blood. The receptor set was obtained from a woman aged 50 to 60 with Graves' hyperthyroidism.

This clonotype was recorded at least ten times. The chain joins TRBV3-1 to TRBJ2-3; TRBD2 aligns across 11 bases. Trimming at V came to 7 bases and at J to 4 bases, leaving 7 bases not matched to a gene. The length of the CDR3 is 15 residues. CDR1 is LGHDT, CDR2 YNNKEL, per germline (reference sequence). The CDR3 here is CASTLAGGLSDTQYF. The CDR3 DNA is TGTGCCAGCACCTTAGCGGGGGGGCTGTCAGATACGCAGTATTTT.

This clonotype was observed at least ten times. The chain employs TRBV5-1 and TRBJ1-4; weak D call: TRBD1 (5 bases). V shed 2 bases and J shed 6 bases, with 14 bases lying between them. Germline CDR1 reads SGHRS; CDR2 reads YFSETQ. The length of the CDR3 is 15 residues. CDR3 sequence: CASSFSARVDEKLFF. Here the CDR3 DNA reads TGCGCCAGCAGCTTCTCCGCCAGGGTAGATGAAAAACTGTTTTTT.

This clonotype was detected many times. The CDR3 DNA reads TGTGCCAGCAGTGTACAGGGAGTGAGGGGCTACACCTTC. Translating it yields CASSVQGVRGYTF. The chain couples TRBV2 to TRBJ1-2; weak D call: TRBD1 (6 bases). CDR3 length equals 13 residues. V was clipped by 4 bases and J by 8 bases, with 14 bases between them. Per the germline V gene, CDR1 is SNHLY and CDR2 is FYNNEI.

This clonotype was observed many times. This CDR3 reads CASSLDGTSNGDGYTF. In DNA form, the CDR3 reads TGTGCCAGCAGCTTGGACGGGACTTCTAATGGAGATGGCTACACCTTC. V gene TRBV7-9 combines with J gene TRBJ1-2; a weak D match, TRBD1 (5 bases). The CDR3 length is 16 residues. Germline CDR1 SEHNR, CDR2 FQNEAQ (reference sequence). Trimming stripped 3 bases from V and 6 bases from J, with 20 bases between.

This chain links TRBV4-1 with TRBJ2-7, with 11 nucleotides matching TRBD1. The CDR3 consists of 15 residues. J gave up 4 bases and V 2 bases, and 4 bases lay outside the gene matches. CDR1 is MGHRA, CDR2 YSYEKL, per germline. The DNA of the CDR3 is TGCGCCAGCAGCCAACCGGGACAGGGGGTTTACGAGCAGTACTTC. It specifies CASSQPGQGVYEQYF.